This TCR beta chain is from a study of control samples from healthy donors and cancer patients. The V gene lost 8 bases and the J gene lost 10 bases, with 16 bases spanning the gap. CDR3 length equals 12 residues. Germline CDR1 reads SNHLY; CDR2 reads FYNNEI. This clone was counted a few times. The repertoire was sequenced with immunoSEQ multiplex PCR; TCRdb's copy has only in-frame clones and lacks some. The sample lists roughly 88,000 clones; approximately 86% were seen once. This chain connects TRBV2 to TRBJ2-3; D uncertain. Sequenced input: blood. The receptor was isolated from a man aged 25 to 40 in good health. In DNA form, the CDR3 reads TGTGCCAGCCACCCTTCGGTAAAGGCGCAGTATTTT. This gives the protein CASHPSVKAQYF.